This record looks at one TCR beta chain sequence and its context. Between the trimmed V and J ends, which lost 8 bases and 7 bases, there was a span of 15 bases. Germline CDR1 reads MNHEY; CDR2 reads SMNVEV (reference sequence). This CDR3 is 13 amino acids long. The record originates from a study of metastatic and nonmetastatic thyroid tumors. No treatment had been given to any patient before thyroid surgery. MiXCR was used by TCRdb to re-call the PCR reads. The data hold several thousand clones, with just under 30% observed a single time. The TCR comes from a female donor with papillary thyroid cancer or a benign thyroid nodule (not recorded which). Some clones in this sample may be carry-over from other donors' samples. Sequenced material: tumor tissue. The gene calls are TRBV27 and TRBJ2-1; tentative D call: TRBD1 (5 bases). CDR3 DNA: TGTGCCAGCTACATGGGGCGTGGGAATGAGCAGTTCTTC. Translated: CASYMGRGNEQFF.